The 27 T cell receptor beta chains below were found in one sample sequenced in a study of control samples from healthy donors and cancer patients. The method was immunoSEQ multiplex PCR; TCRdb's version includes in-frame clones alone and lacks a portion of them. This table has 130,000 or so clones, 85% to 90% appearing once. The sequenced sample consisted of PBMCs. The receptor source for this set is a man aged 45 to 65 with head and neck cancer.

The chain employs TRBV5-4 and TRBJ1-1, with D possibly being TRBD1 (6 bases). Germline-derived CDR1 and CDR2 are SGHNT and YYREEE (reference sequence). The CDR3 spans 13 residues. V was trimmed by 0 bases and J by 11 bases, leaving 14 bases between them. In nucleotides, the CDR3 is TGTGCCAGCAGCTTGGAGGCAGGGGCGGGTGCTTTCTTT. It codes for CASSLEAGAGAFF.

The J gene is TRBJ1-1, the V gene TRBV3-1 (or the pseudogene TRBV3-2); no clear D gene. V lost 1 base to trimming and J lost 10 bases, with 13 bases between them. The CDR3 loop spans 13 amino acids. Germline V gene data show CDR1 as LGHDT and CDR2 as YNNKEL (reference sequence). In DNA, the CDR3 is TGTGCCAGCAGCCAAGGGGTTCATGGTTTAGCTTTCTTT. It specifies CASSQGVHGLAFF.

This clone was seen more than once but under ten times. The chain recombines TRBV30 with TRBJ2-4; D tentatively reads TRBD1 or TRBD2 (5 bases each). Germline CDR1 GTSNPN, CDR2 SVGIG (reference sequence). Deletions cut 3 bases from V and 0 bases from J, with 15 bases between. This CDR3 is built from 16 residues. CDR3: CAWSDLTGQAKNIQYF. In DNA form, the CDR3 reads TGTGCCTGGAGCGACTTGACGGGGCAAGCCAAAAACATTCAGTACTTC.

The chain combines TRBV4-2 with TRBJ2-1, with D maybe TRBD1 (5 bases). Trimming shortened V by 0 bases and J by 3 bases, and 6 bases separated the two germline ends. Germline CDR1 reads LGHNA; CDR2 reads YNFKEQ. CDR3 length: 14 amino acids. The CDR3 region is CASSQEQVYNEQFF. The CDR3 region has the DNA TGTGCCAGCAGCCAAGAACAGGTCTACAATGAGCAGTTCTTC.

This chain uses TRBV30 with TRBJ2-1; tentative D call: TRBD1 (6 bases). CDR3 length: 15 amino acids. Trimming cost V 2 bases and J 5 bases, with 16 bases left between them. Germline V gene data show CDR1 as GTSNPN and CDR2 as SVGIG (reference sequence). CDR3 amino acids: CAWSTHRVYDNEQFF. CDR3 bases: TGTGCCTGGAGTACCCACAGGGTGTACGACAATGAGCAGTTCTTC.

The chain couples TRBV4-1 to TRBJ1-5, with D possibly being TRBD1 (6 bases). This CDR3 contains 13 residues. Germline loops: CDR1 MGHRA, CDR2 YSYEKL. V was shortened by 0 bases and J by 12 bases, with 12 bases between the two germline ends. The CDR3 region is CASSQERRGLQHF. As DNA, the CDR3 is TGCGCCAGCAGCCAAGAAAGGCGGGGGCTCCAGCATTTT.

The rearrangement links TRBV5-1 to TRBJ2-2, with 15 bases that match TRBD2. Germline-derived CDR1 and CDR2 are SGHRS and YFSETQ. The CDR3 covers 17 residues. V was pared by 4 bases and J by 6 bases, with 7 bases of the junction left unmatched. CDR3 sequence reads: CASSPPGLAGGSGELFF. The CDR3 DNA reads as TGCGCCAGCAGCCCTCCGGGACTAGCGGGGGGTTCCGGGGAGCTGTTTTTT.

The chain employs TRBV7-2 and TRBJ1-4, with D unresolved. This CDR3 region has 15 residues. Between the trimmed V and J ends, which lost 1 base and 5 bases, there was a span of 11 bases. Germline lookup yields CDR1 SGHTA and CDR2 FQGNSA. The chain's CDR3 is CASSLGQTKNEKLFF. The CDR3 DNA reads TGTGCCAGCAGCTTAGGCCAGACCAAAAATGAAAAACTGTTTTTT.

This chain uses TRBV6-5 with TRBJ1-6, with 7 bases matching TRBD1. This CDR3 comprises 15 residues. Germline lookup yields CDR1 MNHEY and CDR2 SVGAGI. V shed 6 bases and J 9 bases; nucleotides not matched to a gene: 11. Written as DNA, the CDR3 is TGTGCCAGCAGACCCTCTACAGGGGTGTCTTCACCCCTCCACTTT. It translates to CASRPSTGVSSPLHF.

The chain links TRBV28 to TRBJ2-1; 12 nucleotides line up with TRBD2. After removal of 4 bases from V and 7 bases from J, the junction contained 5 bases not matched to a gene. Germline V CDR1 and CDR2: MDHEN, SYDVKM. This CDR3 is 15 amino acids long. The CDR3 DNA reads as TGTGCCAGCAGTTCTAGCGGGAGGGCCAAGAATGAGCAGTTCTTC. Residues: CASSSSGRAKNEQFF.

The J gene is TRBJ2-7, the V gene TRBV28, with 9 bases matching TRBD1. Germline V CDR1 and CDR2: MDHEN, SYDVKM. The CDR3 is 14 amino acids. Trimming took 3 bases from V and 3 from J; bases not matched to a gene: 3. CDR3 in DNA: TGTGCCAGCAGTTTCGGACAGGGGAACTACGAGCAGTACTTC. Its protein is CASSFGQGNYEQYF.

V gene TRBV7-9 combines with J gene TRBJ1-2; TRBD1 aligns across 8 bases. Germline CDR1 reads SEHNR; CDR2 reads FQNEAQ (reference sequence). This CDR3 is built from 15 residues. The V gene end was trimmed by 5 bases and the J gene end by 6 bases; junction bases not matched to a gene: 11. CDR3 in amino acids: CASSQTPDRVDGYTF. The CDR3 DNA reads TGTGCCAGCAGCCAAACCCCGGACAGGGTGGATGGCTACACCTTC.

The rearrangement joins TRBV6-5 to TRBJ1-2; 9 bases fit TRBD1. CDR3 length equals 16 residues. Germline V gives CDR1 MNHEY, CDR2 SVGAGI. V dropped 0 bases and J dropped 8; count of bases not matched to a gene: 10. The CDR3, as DNA: TGTGCCAGCAGTTACTCACCAACAGGGGGCGCGGAAGGCTACACCTTC. It translates to CASSYSPTGGAEGYTF.

In DNA form, the CDR3 reads TGTGCCAGCAGCCCCCCGGGACAGGCAGGAAACACCATATATTTT. Translating it yields CASSPPGQAGNTIYF. This chain connects TRBV3-1 (or the pseudogene TRBV3-2) to TRBJ1-3; 8 positions agree with TRBD1. This CDR3 comprises 15 residues. CDR1 is LGHDT and CDR2 is YNNKEL in the germline V gene (reference sequence). Trimming removed 4 bases from V and 4 bases from J; junction bases left unmatched: 6.

The chain employs TRBV27 and TRBJ1-4; 7 bases align to TRBD1. The junction had 5 bases not matched to a gene; V was cut back by 5 bases and J by 5 bases. Germline loops: CDR1 MNHEY, CDR2 SMNVEV (reference sequence). CDR3 length: 14 amino acids. The CDR3 DNA is TGTGCCAGCAGTCCTCGACAGGGAAATGAAAAACTGTTTTTT. This encodes CASSPRQGNEKLFF.

This clone was picked up one time. The chain recombines TRBV6-5 with TRBJ2-3, with D possibly TRBD2 on 5 matching bases. The length of the CDR3 is 15 residues. Germline loops: CDR1 MNHEY, CDR2 SVGAGI. V shed 6 bases and J shed 1 base, with 14 bases lying between them. CDR3 sequence reads: CASSPRLGGTDTQYF. The DNA of the CDR3 is TGTGCCAGCAGCCCCCGGCTCGGGGGCACAGATACGCAGTATTTT.

The chain employs TRBV20-1 and TRBJ2-7; D call uncertain. The CDR3 extends over 11 amino acids. Germline CDR1 and CDR2: DFQATT and SNEGSKA (reference sequence). Trimming shortened V by 6 bases and J by 3 bases, and 9 bases separated the two germline ends. CDR3 DNA: TGCAGTGCCCTGGATCACTACGAGCAGTACTTC. It codes for CSALDHYEQYF.

The V gene is TRBV5-4, the J gene TRBJ2-7; D remains ambiguous. The CDR3 has 14 residues. Trimming shortened V by 3 bases and J by 2 bases, and 12 bases separated the two germline ends. CDR1 is SGHNT, CDR2 YYREEE, per germline (reference sequence). The CDR3 is CASSSKWPPYEQYF. In DNA form, the CDR3 reads TGTGCCAGCAGCTCAAAGTGGCCCCCCTACGAGCAGTACTTC.

The chain employs TRBV14 and TRBJ2-1; no clear D gene. The CDR3 has 16 amino acids. Germline lookup yields CDR1 SGHDN and CDR2 FVKESK. Trimming removed 1 base at V and 3 bases at J, with 13 bases between. CDR3: CASSQGAGRVYNEQFF. The CDR3 DNA reads TGTGCCAGCAGCCAAGGGGCAGGACGCGTCTACAATGAGCAGTTCTTC.

The J gene is TRBJ2-1, the V gene TRBV5-1; 10 bases map to TRBD2. The ends lost 4 bases at V and 12 bases at J; junction bases unmatched: 13. Germline lookup yields CDR1 SGHRS and CDR2 YFSETQ. The CDR3 runs to 15 residues. The CDR3 loop reads CASSPTVFSGRGQFF. CDR3 nucleotides: TGCGCCAGCAGCCCCACGGTATTCAGCGGGAGGGGGCAGTTCTTC.

The chain joins TRBV28 to TRBJ2-1; TRBD1 is a possible D gene (6 bases). The CDR3 loop spans 14 amino acids. Trimming shortened V by 6 bases and J by 1 base, and 10 bases separated the two germline ends. Germline assignment: CDR1 MDHEN and CDR2 SYDVKM. CDR3 region: CASSSRGSYNEQFF. As DNA, the CDR3 is TGTGCCAGCAGCTCCAGGGGTTCCTACAATGAGCAGTTCTTC.

The chain has TRBV18 and TRBJ1-2; D is uncertain. Germline V gives CDR1 KGHSH, CDR2 LQKENI. Trimming pared 3 bases from V and 7 bases from J, leaving 9 bases between. The CDR3 length is 12 residues. DNA of the CDR3: TGTGCCAGCTCACCTTTCGAGGGTGGCTACACCTTC. Translated: CASSPFEGGYTF.

This chain connects TRBV5-6 to TRBJ1-1; D gene ambiguous. The germline gives CDR1 SGHDT, CDR2 YYEEEE. The V end was cut by 10 bases, the J end by 4 bases, with 17 bases between. The CDR3 consists of 13 residues. DNA of the CDR3: TGTGCCTGCGGGCGAATTGGACGCACTGAAGCTTTCTTT. Its translation is CACGRIGRTEAFF. The variable domain in full, with the rest retrieved from reference TRBV5-6 and TRBJ1-1, is DAGVTQSPTHLIKTRGQQVTLRCSPKSGHDTVSWYQQALGQGPQFIFQYYEEEERQRGNFPDRFSGHQFPNYSSELNVNALLLGDSALYLCACGRIGRTEAFFGQGTRLTVV.

The chain links TRBV6-5 to TRBJ1-1; no definite D call. Per germline, CDR1 MNHEY and CDR2 SVGAGI. The V gene lost 0 bases and the J gene lost 3 bases, with 8 bases spanning the gap. There are 14 residues in the CDR3. CDR3 residues: CASSYSAQDTEAFF. In DNA form, the CDR3 reads TGTGCCAGCAGTTACTCGGCCCAGGACACTGAAGCTTTCTTT.

J is TRBJ1-1 and V is TRBV7-2, with D perhaps TRBD1 (6 bases). The CDR3 has 13 residues. Germline values: CDR1 SGHTA, CDR2 FQGNSA. The germline V and J ends were trimmed by 5 bases and 1 base, with 8 bases remaining between them. The CDR3 is CASSADRNTEAFF. The DNA for the CDR3 is TGTGCCAGCAGCGCGGACAGGAACACTGAAGCTTTCTTT. The full variable domain, completed using reference TRBV7-2 and TRBJ1-1, is GAGVSQSPSNKVTEKGKDVELRCDPISGHTALYWYRQSLGQGLEFLIYFQGNSAPDKSGLPSDRFSAERTGGSVSTLTIQRTQQEDSAVYLCASSADRNTEAFFGQGTRLTVV.

The rearrangement uses TRBV4-1 and TRBJ2-2; D not resolved. Trimming took 0 bases from V and 0 from J, leaving 11 bases between them. This CDR3 is built from 17 residues. The germline V gene encodes CDR1 MGHRA and CDR2 YSYEKL. This CDR3 is CASSQDPRRPNTGELFF. DNA of the CDR3: TGCGCCAGCAGCCAAGATCCCCGCCGCCCGAACACCGGGGAGCTGTTTTTT.

This clone was observed a handful of times. V usage is TRBV3-1 (or the pseudogene TRBV3-2) and J usage is TRBJ1-1; no definite D call. The CDR3 is 14 residues long. V was trimmed by 3 bases and J by 7 bases, leaving 15 bases between them. Germline V CDR1 and CDR2: LGHDT, YNNKEL (reference sequence). This CDR3 is CASSQIAWNGEAFF. CDR3 bases: TGTGCCAGCAGCCAGATCGCTTGGAATGGTGAAGCTTTCTTT.